Presented here are 8 T cell receptor beta chains from one specimen sequenced in a study of T-cell reconstitution after alpha-beta-depleted transplantation in children. Unique molecular identifiers featured in how the TCRbeta library was prepared. TCRdb used MiXCR to reprocess the PCR reads, holding one entry per CDR3 protein. The data hold over 25,000 distinct CDR3 sequences, with 15% to 20% observed a single time. The material was PBMCs, mostly from graft donor cells, obtained 60 days after TCRalphabeta/CD19-depleted stem cell transplant. The origin of the receptors is a male patient aged 2-10 years who had a stem cell transplant for acute lymphoblastic leukemia, so the T cells may come from the graft donor.

The chain couples TRBV27 to TRBJ1-4; possible D gene TRBD1, 6 bases. Germline CDR1 reads MNHEY; CDR2 reads SMNVEV (reference sequence). The CDR3 runs 14 residues. V lost 6 bases and J 4 bases, leaving 12 bases between the germline ends. The DNA of the CDR3 is TGTGCCAGCAGGTCGGGACAAAGTAATGAAAAACTGTTTTTT. It translates to CASRSGQSNEKLFF.

The rearrangement joins TRBV7-9 to TRBJ2-7; TRBD2 matches 10 bases. In germline, CDR1 is SEHNR, CDR2 FQNEAQ (reference sequence). With V trimmed by 0 bases and J by 6 bases, 2 bases remained unmatched. The CDR3 has 14 amino acids. CDR3 loop: CASSLAGTSVEQYF. The CDR3 region has the DNA TGTGCCAGCAGCTTAGCGGGGACTAGCGTCGAGCAGTACTTC.

This clonotype was detected a few times. Written as DNA, the CDR3 is TGTGCCAGCAGCTTATCCCATACGGCTAGCGGCTACAATGAGCAGTTCTTC. Translated, it gives CASSLSHTASGYNEQFF. The chain couples TRBV7-2 to TRBJ2-1, with 7 bases matching TRBD2. In germline, CDR1 is SGHTA, CDR2 FQGNSA. The CDR3 runs 17 residues. The ends lost 2 bases at V and 3 bases at J; junction bases unmatched: 10.

This clonotype was seen a handful of times. The chain carries TRBV4-2 and TRBJ2-3, with a weak D call TRBD1 (6 bases). The CDR3 sequence is 13 residues long. V was clipped by 3 bases and J by 4 bases, with 8 bases between them. Germline V gene data show CDR1 as LGHNA and CDR2 as YNFKEQ. Here the CDR3 reads CASSQKGADTQYF. CDR3 in DNA: TGTGCCAGCAGCCAGAAGGGGGCAGATACGCAGTATTTT.

This clonotype was observed at least ten times. The gene calls are TRBV7-2 and TRBJ2-1; maybe TRBD2 (5 bases). The CDR3 covers 16 residues. Germline V CDR1 and CDR2: SGHTA, FQGNSA. The V end was cut by 5 bases, the J end by 7 bases, with 21 bases between. This CDR3 reads CASSPSLSTTVNEQFF. For the CDR3, the DNA is TGTGCCAGCAGCCCTAGCCTGTCCACGACTGTGAATGAGCAGTTCTTC.

V is TRBV6-5 and J is TRBJ2-7; D unclear. The CDR3 sequence is 15 residues long. Between the trimmed V and J ends, which lost 2 bases and 1 base, there was a span of 12 bases. Germline V gene lookup returns CDR1 MNHEY and CDR2 SVGAGI. The CDR3, as DNA: TGTGCCAGCAGTTACAGTAGGGCTCGGTCCTACGAGCAGTACTTC. It translates to CASSYSRARSYEQYF.

The chain recombines TRBV11-2 with TRBJ1-1; no reliable D call. The CDR3 consists of 12 residues. The ends were cut back, 6 bases at V and 8 bases at J, with 13 bases in the middle. Germline lookup yields CDR1 SGHAT and CDR2 FQNNGV. The chain's CDR3 is CASRDFAGEAFF. In DNA form, the CDR3 reads TGTGCCAGCAGAGATTTCGCGGGGGAAGCTTTCTTT.

The genes are TRBV11-2 and TRBJ2-1; 9 bases agree with TRBD2. V lost 0 bases, J lost 4 bases, and 7 bases stayed unmatched. Germline values: CDR1 SGHAT, CDR2 FQNNGV. This CDR3 is 17 amino acids long. DNA of the CDR3: TGTGCCAGCAGCTTAGAGACGGGTGCGGGGGGGTACAATGAGCAGTTCTTC. This gives the protein CASSLETGAGGYNEQFF.